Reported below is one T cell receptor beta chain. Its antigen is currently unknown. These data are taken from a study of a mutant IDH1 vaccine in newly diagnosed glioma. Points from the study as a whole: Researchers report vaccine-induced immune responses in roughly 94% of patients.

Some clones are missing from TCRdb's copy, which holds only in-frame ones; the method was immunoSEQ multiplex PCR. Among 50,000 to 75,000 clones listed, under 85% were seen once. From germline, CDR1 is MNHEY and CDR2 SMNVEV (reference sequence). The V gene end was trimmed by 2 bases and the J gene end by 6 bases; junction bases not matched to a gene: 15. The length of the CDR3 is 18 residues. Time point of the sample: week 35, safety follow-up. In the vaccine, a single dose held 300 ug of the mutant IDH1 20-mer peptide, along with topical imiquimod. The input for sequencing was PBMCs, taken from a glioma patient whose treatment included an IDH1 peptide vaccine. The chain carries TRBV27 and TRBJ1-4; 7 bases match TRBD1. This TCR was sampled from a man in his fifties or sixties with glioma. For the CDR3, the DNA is TGTGCCAGCAGTTTACCTACCAACCGACAGGGAGGAGATGAAAAACTGTTTTTT. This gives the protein CASSLPTNRQGGDEKLFF.